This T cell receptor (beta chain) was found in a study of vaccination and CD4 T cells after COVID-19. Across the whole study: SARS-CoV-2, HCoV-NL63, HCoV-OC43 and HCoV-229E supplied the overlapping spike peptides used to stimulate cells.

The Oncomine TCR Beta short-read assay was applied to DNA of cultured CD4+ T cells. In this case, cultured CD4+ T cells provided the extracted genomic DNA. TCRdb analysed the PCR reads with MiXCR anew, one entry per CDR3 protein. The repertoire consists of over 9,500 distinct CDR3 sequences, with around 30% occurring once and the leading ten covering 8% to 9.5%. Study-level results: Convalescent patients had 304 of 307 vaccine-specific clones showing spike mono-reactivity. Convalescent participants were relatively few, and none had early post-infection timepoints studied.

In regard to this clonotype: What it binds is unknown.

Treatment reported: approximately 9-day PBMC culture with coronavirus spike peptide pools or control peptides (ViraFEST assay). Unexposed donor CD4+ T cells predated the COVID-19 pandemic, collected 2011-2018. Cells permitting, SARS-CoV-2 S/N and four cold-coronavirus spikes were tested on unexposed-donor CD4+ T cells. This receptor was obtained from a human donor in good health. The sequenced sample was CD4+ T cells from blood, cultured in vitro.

In DNA form, the CDR3 reads TGTGCCAGCGGACGAAGGGCCGGCTCCTACGAGCAGTACTTC. This translates into CASGRRAGSYEQYF. The V call is TRBV28, the J call TRBJ2-7; D is unresolved. Per the germline V gene, CDR1 is MDHEN and CDR2 is SYDVKM. Trimming took 8 bases from V and 0 from J, leaving 14 bases between them. The CDR3 extends over 14 amino acids. Complete variable domain (other parts from reference TRBV28 and TRBJ2-7): DVKVTQSSRYLVKRTGEKVFLECVQDMDHENMFWYRQDPGLGLRLIYFSYDVKMKEKGDIPEGYSVSREKKERFSLILESASTNQTSMYLCASGRRAGSYEQYFGPGTRLTVT.